The rows below give T cell receptor beta chains drawn from one sample of a study of cytomegalovirus exposure and HLA in healthy donors. Clones were sequenced by immunoSEQ multiplex PCR, and TCRdb holds only the in-frame ones, with some missing. The repertoire has tens of thousands of clones, about 71% of them found once; the top ten carry around 7.6%. The sequencing sample was made of PBMCs. The receptors derive from a man aged 60-69 years in good health and CMV-seropositive. The CDR3 runs from the conserved cysteine through the conserved F or W. The order of the fields is clone size, J gene, V gene, D gene, CDR3 DNA, CDR3 protein. The D gene is left open where the match is weak. Where a row states a size, it is once, few, many or the class of an expanded clone; other rows omit it.

-,TRBJ2-5,TRBV5-4,TRBD1,TGTGCCAGCAGCATTGGACAGGGGCAAGAGACCCAGTACTTC,CASSIGQGQETQYF
-,TRBJ1-5,TRBV5-5,TRBD1,TGTGCCAGCAGCGACTACCGGGACAGGGGATCCAATCAGCCCCAGCATTTT,CASSDYRDRGSNQPQHF
-,TRBJ1-5,TRBV7-9,TRBD1,TGTGCCAGCAGCTTCGGACAGGGGATTGAGCCCCAGCATTTT,CASSFGQGIEPQHF
-,TRBJ2-7,TRBV6-1,TRBD1,TGTGCCAGCAGTGACCGGGTACAGGGGTTTGACGAGCAGTACTTC,CASSDRVQGFDEQYF
few,TRBJ1-2,TRBV19,TRBD1,TGTGCCAGTACCCAGACAGGGAGCGGCTACACCTTC,CASTQTGSGYTF
-,TRBJ1-1,TRBV29-1,-,TGCAGCGTTGAAGTCCCCGGACAAGCCCCTAAATCTCTCTTT,CSVEVPGQAPKSLF
-,TRBJ2-1,TRBV4-1,TRBD2,TGCGCCAGCAGCCAAGACGGCAGCGGGGATTCTAATGAGCAGTTCTTC,CASSQDGSGDSNEQFF
few,TRBJ1-3,TRBV4-1,-,TGCGCCAGCAGCCAAGTTAATGGCAGGCAGATTGGAAACACCATATATTTT,CASSQVNGRQIGNTIYF
-,TRBJ2-7,TRBV5-6,-,TGTGCCAGCAGCTGGGTCGGGGGAGCCGCTTCCTACGAGCAGTACTTC,CASSWVGGAASYEQYF
few,TRBJ1-2,TRBV13,TRBD1,TGTGCCAGCAGCTTAGCAGAGGGGGCCAGGTCCTACTATGGCTACACCTTC,CASSLAEGARSYYGYTF
-,TRBJ2-2,TRBV5-1,-,TGCGCCAGCAGCTTGGGGGCACTGGTGTCCCCCGGGGAGCTGTTTTTT,CASSLGALVSPGELFF
-,TRBJ2-5,TRBV7-7,TRBD1,TGTGCTAGCAGCTTGGGACAGGGCCCAGAGACCCAGTACTTC,CASSLGQGPETQYF
-,TRBJ2-7,TRBV5-4,TRBD1,TGTACCAGCAGCTTGGTAGGGACAGGGACGAACTACGAGCAGTACTTC,CTSSLVGTGTNYEQYF
-,TRBJ1-3,TRBV5-1,-,TGCGCCAGCAGCTTGGAGGGGTCTGGAAACACCATATATTTT,CASSLEGSGNTIYF
-,TRBJ1-1,TRBV18,TRBD1,TGTGCCAGCTCCAAGACAGGGGAGAGGACTGAAGCTTTCTTT,CASSKTGERTEAFF
once,TRBJ1-1,TRBV11-3,-,TGTGCCAGCAGGCTCGGGGGAGGAATCACTGAAGCTTTCTTT,CASRLGGGITEAFF
-,TRBJ2-2,TRBV10-2,-,TGCGCCAGCAACCTGCCAGGGGTAGACGCCGGGGAGCTGTTTTTT,CASNLPGVDAGELFF
-,TRBJ2-3,TRBV7-9,TRBD2,TGTGCCAGCAGCGGTACATTAGCGGGGAATACGCAGTATTTT,CASSGTLAGNTQYF
-,TRBJ1-4,TRBV5-8,-,TGTGCCAGCAGCCCCGACCAGCCCAGGGAAAAACTGTTTTTT,CASSPDQPREKLFF
-,TRBJ1-5,TRBV10-3,-,TGTGCCATCAGTGAAGGAGGGCAGAATCAGCCCCAGCATTTT,CAISEGGQNQPQHF
-,TRBJ1-4,TRBV6-1,-,TGTGCCAGCAGTGGGGCAGCTAATGAAAAACTGTTTTTT,CASSGAANEKLFF
-,TRBJ2-7,TRBV4-2,TRBD2,TGTGCCAGCAGCGAAGAGATCAGGAGTAGCGGGGCCTACGAGCAGTACTTC,CASSEEIRSSGAYEQYF
-,TRBJ2-1,TRBV5-1,-,TGCGCCAGCAGCTTGGGGGCCTGGCGGGATTACTACAATGAGCAGTTCTTC,CASSLGAWRDYYNEQFF